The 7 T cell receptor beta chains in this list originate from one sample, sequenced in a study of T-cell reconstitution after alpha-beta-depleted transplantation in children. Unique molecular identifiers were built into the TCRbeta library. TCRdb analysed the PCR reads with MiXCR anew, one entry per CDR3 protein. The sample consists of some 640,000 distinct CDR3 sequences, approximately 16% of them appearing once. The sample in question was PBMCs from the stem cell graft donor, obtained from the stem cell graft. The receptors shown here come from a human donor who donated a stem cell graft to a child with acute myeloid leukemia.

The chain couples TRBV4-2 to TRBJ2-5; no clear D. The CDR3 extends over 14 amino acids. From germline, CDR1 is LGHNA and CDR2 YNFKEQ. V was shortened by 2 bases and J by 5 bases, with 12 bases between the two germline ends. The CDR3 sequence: CASSQKGYEETQYF. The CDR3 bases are TGTGCCAGCAGCCAAAAGGGCTACGAGGAGACCCAGTACTTC.

The CDR3 spells CSVGSANQPQHF. The CDR3 DNA follows: TGCAGCGTTGGGAGTGCCAATCAGCCCCAGCATTTT. V usage is TRBV29-1 and J usage is TRBJ1-5, with D uncertain. CDR3 length equals 12 residues. The V end was cut by 4 bases, the J end by 3 bases, with 7 bases between. CDR1 is SQVTM, CDR2 ANQGSEA, per germline. Based on the CDR3 plus reference TRBV29-1 and TRBJ1-5, the full variable domain is SAVISQKPSRDICQRGTSLTIQCQVDSQVTMMFWYRQQPGQSLTLIATANQGSEATYESGFVIDKFPISRPNLTFSTLTVSNMSPEDSSIYLCSVGSANQPQHFGDGTRLSIL.

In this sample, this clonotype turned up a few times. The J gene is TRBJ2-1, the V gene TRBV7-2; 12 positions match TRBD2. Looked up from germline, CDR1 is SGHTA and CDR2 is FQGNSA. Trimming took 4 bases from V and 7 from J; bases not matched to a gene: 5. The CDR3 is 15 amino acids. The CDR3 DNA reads TGTGCCAGCAGCTCGACTAGCGGGGGATCTAATGAGCAGTTCTTC. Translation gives CASSSTSGGSNEQFF.

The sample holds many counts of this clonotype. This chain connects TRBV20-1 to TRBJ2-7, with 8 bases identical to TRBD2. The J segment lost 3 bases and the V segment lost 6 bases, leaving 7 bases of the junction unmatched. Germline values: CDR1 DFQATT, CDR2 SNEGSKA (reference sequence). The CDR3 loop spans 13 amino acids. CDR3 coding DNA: TGCAGTGCGACGGGGGGGACGGGCTACGAGCAGTACTTC. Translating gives CSATGGTGYEQYF.

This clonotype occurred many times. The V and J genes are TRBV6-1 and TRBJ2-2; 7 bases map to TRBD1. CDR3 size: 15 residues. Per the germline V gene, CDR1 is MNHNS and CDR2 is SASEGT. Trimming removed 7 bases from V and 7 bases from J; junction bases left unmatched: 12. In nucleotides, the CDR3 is TGTGCCAGCAACTCACCCGGGACAGACGTCGGGGAGCTGTTTTTT. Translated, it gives CASNSPGTDVGELFF.

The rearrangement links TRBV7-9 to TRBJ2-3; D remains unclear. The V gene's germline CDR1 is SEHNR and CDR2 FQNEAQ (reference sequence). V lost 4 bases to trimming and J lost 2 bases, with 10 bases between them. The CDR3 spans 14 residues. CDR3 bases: TGTGCCAGCAGCTACCCGCCCCCCACAGATACGCAGTATTTT. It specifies CASSYPPPTDTQYF.

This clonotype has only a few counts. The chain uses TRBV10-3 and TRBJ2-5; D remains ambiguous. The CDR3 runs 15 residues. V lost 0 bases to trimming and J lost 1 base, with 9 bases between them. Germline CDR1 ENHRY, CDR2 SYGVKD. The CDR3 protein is CAISESLEIQETQYF. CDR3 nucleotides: TGTGCCATCAGTGAGTCACTCGAGATCCAAGAGACCCAGTACTTC.